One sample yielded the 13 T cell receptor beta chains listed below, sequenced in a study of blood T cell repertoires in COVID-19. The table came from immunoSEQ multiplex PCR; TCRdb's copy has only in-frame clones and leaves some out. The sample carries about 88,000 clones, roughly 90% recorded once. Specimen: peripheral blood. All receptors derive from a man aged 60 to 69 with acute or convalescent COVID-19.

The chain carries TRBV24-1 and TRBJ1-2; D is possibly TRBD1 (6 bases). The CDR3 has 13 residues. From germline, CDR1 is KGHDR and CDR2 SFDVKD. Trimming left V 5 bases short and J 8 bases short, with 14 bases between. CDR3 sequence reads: CATSGQGQDGYTF. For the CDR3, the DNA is TGTGCCACCAGTGGTCAGGGGCAGGACGGCTACACCTTC.

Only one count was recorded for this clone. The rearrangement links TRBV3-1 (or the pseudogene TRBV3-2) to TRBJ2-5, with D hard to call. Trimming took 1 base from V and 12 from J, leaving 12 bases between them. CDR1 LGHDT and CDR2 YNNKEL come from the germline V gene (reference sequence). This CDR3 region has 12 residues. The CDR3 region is CASSQVGSREYF. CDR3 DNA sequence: TGTGCCAGCAGCCAAGTCGGCTCTCGGGAGTACTTC.

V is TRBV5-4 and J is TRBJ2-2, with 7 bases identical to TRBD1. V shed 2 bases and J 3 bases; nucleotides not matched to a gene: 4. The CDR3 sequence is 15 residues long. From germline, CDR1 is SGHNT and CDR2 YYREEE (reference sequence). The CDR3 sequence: CASSLWDRDTGELFF. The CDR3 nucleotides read TGTGCCAGCAGCTTATGGGACAGAGACACCGGGGAGCTGTTTTTT.

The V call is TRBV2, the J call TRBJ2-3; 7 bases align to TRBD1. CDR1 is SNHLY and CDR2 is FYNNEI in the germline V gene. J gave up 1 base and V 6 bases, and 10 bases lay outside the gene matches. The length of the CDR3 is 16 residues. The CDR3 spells CASRVPGQLRTDTQYF. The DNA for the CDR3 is TGTGCCAGCAGAGTCCCGGGACAGTTACGCACAGATACGCAGTATTTT.

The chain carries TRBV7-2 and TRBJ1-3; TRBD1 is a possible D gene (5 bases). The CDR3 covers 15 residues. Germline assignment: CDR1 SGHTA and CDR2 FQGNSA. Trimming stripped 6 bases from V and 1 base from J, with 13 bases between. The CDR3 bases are TGTGCCAGCAGTACCCCCCCAGGGTCTGGAAACACCATATATTTT. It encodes CASSTPPGSGNTIYF.

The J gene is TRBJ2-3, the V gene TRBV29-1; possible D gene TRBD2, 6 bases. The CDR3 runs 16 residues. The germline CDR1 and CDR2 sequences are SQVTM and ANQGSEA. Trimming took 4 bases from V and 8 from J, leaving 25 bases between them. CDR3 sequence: CSVVGPTALVGGTQYF. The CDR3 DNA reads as TGCAGCGTTGTGGGTCCCACGGCGCTAGTGGGAGGTACGCAGTATTTT.

The CDR3 loop is CASSRGRETQYF. As DNA, the CDR3 is TGTGCCAGCAGCAGGGGGAGAGAGACCCAGTACTTC. The chain uses TRBV9 and TRBJ2-5, with D tentatively TRBD1 (6 bases). Germline V gene data show CDR1 as SGDLS and CDR2 as YYNGEE. V was shortened by 4 bases and J by 4 bases, with 8 bases between the two germline ends. CDR3 size: 12 residues. Looking up the rest from reference TRBV9 and TRBJ2-5 gives the full variable domain: DSGVTQTPKHLITATGQRVTLRCSPRSGDLSVYWYQQSLDQGLQFLIQYYNGEERAKGNILERFSAQQFPDLHSELNLSSLELGDSALYFCASSRGRETQYFGPGTRLLVL.

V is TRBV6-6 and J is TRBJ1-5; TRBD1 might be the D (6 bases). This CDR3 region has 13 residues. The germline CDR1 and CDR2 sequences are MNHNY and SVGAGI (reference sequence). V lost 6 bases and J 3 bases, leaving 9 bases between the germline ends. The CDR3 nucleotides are TGTGCCAGCAGACCAGGGGTCAATCAGCCCCAGCATTTT. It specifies CASRPGVNQPQHF.

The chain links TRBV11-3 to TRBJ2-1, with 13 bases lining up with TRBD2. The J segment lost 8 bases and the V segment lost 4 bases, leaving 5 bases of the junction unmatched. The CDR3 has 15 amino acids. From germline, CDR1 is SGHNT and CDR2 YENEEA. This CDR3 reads CASSSGTSGNDEQFF. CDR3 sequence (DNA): TGTGCCAGCAGCTCCGGGACTAGCGGGAACGATGAGCAGTTCTTC.

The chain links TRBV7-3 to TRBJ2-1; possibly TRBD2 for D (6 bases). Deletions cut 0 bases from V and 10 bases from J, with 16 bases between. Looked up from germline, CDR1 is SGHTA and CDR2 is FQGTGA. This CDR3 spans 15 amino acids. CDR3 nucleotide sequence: TGTGCCAGCAGCTTAACCGGGGACTGGAGAGAGGAGCAGTTCTTC. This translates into CASSLTGDWREEQFF. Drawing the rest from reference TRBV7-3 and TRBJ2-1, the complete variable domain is GAGVSQTPSNKVTEKGKYVELRCDPISGHTALYWYRQSLGQGPEFLIYFQGTGAADDSGLPNDRFFAVRPEGSVSTLKIQRTERGDSAVYLCASSLTGDWREEQFFGPGTRLTVL.

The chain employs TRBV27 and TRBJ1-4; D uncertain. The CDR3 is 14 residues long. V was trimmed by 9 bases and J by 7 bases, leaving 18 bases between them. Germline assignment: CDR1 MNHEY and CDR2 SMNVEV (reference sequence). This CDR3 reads CASKVNGPTEKLFF. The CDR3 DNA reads TGTGCCAGTAAAGTTAACGGTCCTACTGAAAAACTGTTTTTT.

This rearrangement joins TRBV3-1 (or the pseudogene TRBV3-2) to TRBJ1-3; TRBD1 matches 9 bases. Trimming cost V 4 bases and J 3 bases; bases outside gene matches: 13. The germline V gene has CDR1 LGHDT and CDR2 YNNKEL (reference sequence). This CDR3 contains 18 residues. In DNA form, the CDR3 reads TGTGCCAGCAGCCCCCGATTCACAGGGGGCGCAGGTGGAAACACCATATATTTT. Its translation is CASSPRFTGGAGGNTIYF.

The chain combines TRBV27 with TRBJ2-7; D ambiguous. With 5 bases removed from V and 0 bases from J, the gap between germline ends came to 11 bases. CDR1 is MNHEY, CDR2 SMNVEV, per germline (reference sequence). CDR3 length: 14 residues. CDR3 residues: CASSPIALSYEQYF. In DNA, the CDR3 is TGTGCCAGCAGTCCTATTGCCCTCTCCTACGAGCAGTACTTC.